This T cell receptor beta chain was sequenced for a study of blood T cell repertoires in COVID-19. Study at large: Sources were T cells, B-cell-depleted T cells, or PBMCs; the material itself was cDNA or gDNA.

Original handling: Reference gene primer amplification in the assay estimated nucleated cell counts. Here immunoSEQ multiplex PCR was the method, and the copy in TCRdb shows in-frame clones only, minus some. V and J calls and clone size come straight from that table; D and trimming were deduced from the DNA. Here the sample spans some 180,000 clones, around 85% being singletons. This clone was recorded once. Participants reported their clinical history, and cohort assignment relied on those reports. The sequencing input was PBMCs or T cells enriched from blood (not recorded which). This sequence originates from a man aged 40-49 years who had recovered from COVID-19.

The CDR3 loop reads CATSEFVNQPQHF. The CDR3 nucleotides are TGTGCCACCAGTGAGTTCGTGAATCAGCCCCAGCATTTT. The chain combines TRBV24-1 with TRBJ1-5; D call uncertain. CDR1 and CDR2 from the germline V gene are KGHDR and SFDVKD. The CDR3 is 13 residues long. Between the trimmed V and J ends, which lost 4 bases and 4 bases, there was a span of 7 bases.